The 32 T cell receptor beta chains in this list originate from one sample, sequenced in a study of blood T cell repertoires in COVID-19. Only in-frame clones appear in the TCRdb table, and some are missing; sequencing was by immunoSEQ multiplex PCR. The repertoire consists of under 250,000 clones, with around nine tenths occurring once and the leading ten covering roughly a sixth. Sequencing input: peripheral blood. Receptors originate from a man over 45 with COVID-19, enrolled during active disease.

CDR3 loop: CASSRDFSGTDTQYF. CDR3 DNA sequence: TGTGCCAGCAGCAGGGACTTTTCTGGCACAGATACGCAGTATTTT. The chain couples TRBV11-1 to TRBJ2-3, with D possibly matching TRBD2 (6 bases). Germline assignment: CDR1 SGHAT and CDR2 FQDESV (reference sequence). Trimming took 5 bases from V and 1 from J, leaving 13 bases between them. This CDR3 is built from 15 residues.

The rearrangement joins TRBV18 to TRBJ2-5; 7 bases are shared with TRBD2. The CDR3 runs to 14 residues. Trimming cost V 8 bases and J 1 base; bases outside gene matches: 7. Per the germline V gene, CDR1 is KGHSH and CDR2 is LQKENI. The CDR3 here is CASSSGSPQETQYF. CDR3 bases: TGTGCCAGCAGTAGCGGGTCGCCCCAAGAGACCCAGTACTTC.

This sequence joins TRBV7-9 and TRBJ1-6; D is unclear. V lost 3 bases to trimming and J lost 1 base, with 7 bases between them. The CDR3 totals 15 residues. Germline lookup yields CDR1 SEHNR and CDR2 FQNEAQ (reference sequence). In DNA, the CDR3 is TGTGCCAGCAGCTTCACAGAGTCCTATAATTCACCCCTCCACTTT. This encodes CASSFTESYNSPLHF.

V gene TRBV5-4 combines with J gene TRBJ2-1; the match to TRBD1 covers 12 bases. Looked up from germline, CDR1 is SGHNT and CDR2 is YYREEE (reference sequence). V trimming: 3 bases; J trimming: 7 bases; junction bases outside the gene matches: 8. The CDR3 loop spans 16 amino acids. CDR3 bases: TGTGCCAGCAGCTGGGGGACAGGGGGCGGCAGGAATGAGCAGTTCTTC. This sequence encodes CASSWGTGGGRNEQFF.

This chain's CDR3 is CASSLTSPETQYF. CDR3 sequence (DNA): TGTGCCAGCAGCTTAACTAGTCCAGAGACCCAGTACTTC. This chain uses TRBV7-2 with TRBJ2-5; TRBD2 might be the D (5 bases). V gave up 2 bases and J gave up 4 bases, with 8 bases separating them. CDR1 and CDR2 from the germline V gene are SGHTA and FQGNSA. The CDR3 runs to 13 residues.

This clone has more than one count but fewer than ten. The chain joins TRBV12-3 or TRBV12-4 to TRBJ1-1, with D perhaps matching TRBD1 (5 bases). The CDR3 is 13 residues long. With 7 bases removed from V and 1 base from J, the gap between germline ends came to 10 bases. The CDR3 DNA sequence: TGTGCCAGCATCTCCGGGGGGAACACTGAAGCTTTCTTT. It codes for CASISGGNTEAFF.

The genes are TRBV5-1 and TRBJ2-2; 10 bases match TRBD2. Germline CDR1 reads SGHRS; CDR2 reads YFSETQ. This CDR3 is built from 19 residues. The trim removed 4 bases at V and 4 bases at J, leaving 16 bases unmatched. In nucleotides, the CDR3 is TGCGCCAGCAGCCCCCAGGAGCTAGCGGGGGCCCGGGGCACCGGGGAGCTGTTTTTT. This translates into CASSPQELAGARGTGELFF.

The genes are TRBV6-2 or TRBV6-3 and TRBJ2-7, with 7 nucleotides matching TRBD2. Germline lookup yields CDR1 MNHEY and CDR2 SVGEGT. J gave up 3 bases and V 2 bases, and 10 bases lay outside the gene matches. The CDR3 runs to 16 residues. This chain's CDR3 is CASSYRGGRPLYEQYF. The CDR3 DNA follows: TGTGCCAGCAGTTACCGCGGGGGTCGTCCCCTCTACGAGCAGTACTTC.

The chain combines TRBV6-4 with TRBJ2-1, with 7 bases aligning to TRBD2. The V and J ends lost 3 bases and 8 bases, in that order; junction bases with no gene match: 7. Germline V lookup: CDR1 MRHNA, CDR2 SNTAGT. This CDR3 comprises 14 residues. The CDR3 sequence: CASSDGAGVHEQFF. DNA of the CDR3: TGTGCCAGCAGTGATGGGGCGGGAGTTCATGAGCAGTTCTTC.

There are many counts of this clone. The chain is built from TRBV2 and TRBJ1-3; unclear D gene. Trimming shortened V by 3 bases and J by 6 bases, and 6 bases separated the two germline ends. The length of the CDR3 is 12 residues. CDR1 is SNHLY and CDR2 is FYNNEI in the germline V gene. The CDR3 spells CASSDWANTIYF. The CDR3 DNA reads as TGTGCCAGCAGTGATTGGGCAAACACCATATATTTT.

V gene TRBV5-1 combines with J gene TRBJ1-1, with 9 nucleotides matching TRBD1. V lost 0 bases to trimming and J lost 7 bases; unmatched junction nucleotides: 1. Per the germline V gene, CDR1 is SGHRS and CDR2 is YFSETQ. There are 13 residues in the CDR3. Here the CDR3 DNA reads TGCGCCAGCAGCTTGGGACAGGGGGTTGAAGCTTTCTTT. Protein product: CASSLGQGVEAFF.

J is TRBJ2-5 and V is TRBV24-1; possibly TRBD1 for D (5 bases). Germline CDR1 KGHDR, CDR2 SFDVKD. With 4 bases removed from V and 5 bases from J, the gap between germline ends came to 16 bases. The CDR3 is 15 amino acids. The CDR3 bases are TGTGCCACCAGTGACCACGTAACACAGGTTGAGACCCAGTACTTC. This codes for CATSDHVTQVETQYF.

V gene TRBV6-5 combines with J gene TRBJ1-2; D ambiguous. Deletions cut 2 bases from V and 2 bases from J, with 6 bases between. This CDR3 has 13 residues. Per the germline V gene, CDR1 is MNHEY and CDR2 is SVGAGI. CDR3 coding DNA: TGTGCCAGCAGTTACGGCACAAACTATGGCTACACCTTC. Protein product: CASSYGTNYGYTF.

In its sample, this clone was seen a few times. The chain couples TRBV29-1 to TRBJ1-4; the match to TRBD1 covers 9 bases. The V segment lost 1 base and the J segment 6 bases; nucleotides outside the gene matches: 0. The CDR3 is made up of 13 amino acids. The germline V gene has CDR1 SQVTM and CDR2 ANQGSEA. CDR3 nucleotide sequence: TGCAGCGTTGAAGGACAGGGGGATGAAAAACTGTTTTTT. Encoded protein: CSVEGQGDEKLFF.

The chain employs TRBV7-2 and TRBJ2-7; TRBD2 is a possible D gene (5 bases). In germline, CDR1 is SGHTA, CDR2 FQGNSA. This CDR3 has 16 amino acids. V was shortened by 5 bases and J by 0 bases, with 17 bases between the two germline ends. In nucleotides, the CDR3 is TGTGCCAGCAGCCCGGGATGGGCCCAGAGCTCCTACGAGCAGTACTTC. Protein product: CASSPGWAQSSYEQYF.

The rearrangement links TRBV21-1 to TRBJ2-5; TRBD2, as called in the table, went unchecked against the DNA. TRBV21-1 is reported as a pseudogene. The CDR3 covers 17 residues. The CDR3 DNA reads TGTGCCAGCAGCAAAACCGGGACTAGCGGGAGTGACGAGACCCAGTACTTC. Translating it yields CASSKTGTSGSDETQYF.

Only one count was recorded for this clone. The chain couples TRBV6-5 to TRBJ2-3; TRBD1 matches at 12 bases. Germline V lookup: CDR1 MNHEY, CDR2 SVGAGI. V gave up 8 bases and J gave up 7 bases; unmatched junction bases: 10. CDR3 size: 15 residues. CDR3 residues: CASESGTGGAYTQYF. The DNA for the CDR3 is TGTGCCAGCGAGTCCGGGACAGGGGGCGCATATACGCAGTATTTT.

This chain links TRBV6-6 with TRBJ2-7, with a tentative D call TRBD1 (6 bases). Germline CDR1 reads MNHNY; CDR2 reads SVGAGI (reference sequence). V was trimmed by 6 bases and J by 3 bases, leaving 12 bases between them. This CDR3 is built from 13 residues. This CDR3 is CASSRTALYEQYF. CDR3 nucleotides: TGTGCCAGCAGCAGGACAGCCCTCTACGAGCAGTACTTC.

This rearrangement joins TRBV6-2 or TRBV6-3 to TRBJ2-3; the D is unclear. V gave up 3 bases and J gave up 6 bases, with 7 bases separating them. Germline assignment: CDR1 MNHEY and CDR2 SVGEGT. The CDR3 consists of 12 residues. This CDR3 reads CASSYRRDTQYF. The CDR3 nucleotides read TGTGCCAGCAGTTATAGGCGGGATACGCAGTATTTT.

The rearrangement links TRBV7-2 to TRBJ2-7; D may be TRBD2 (6 bases). Germline-derived CDR1 and CDR2 are SGHTA and FQGNSA. The CDR3 totals 14 residues. V was trimmed by 4 bases and J by 0 bases, leaving 10 bases between them. For the CDR3, the DNA is TGTGCCAGCAGCTCGGGACTTCACTCCTACGAGCAGTACTTC. It codes for CASSSGLHSYEQYF.

This clone was observed a few times. The gene calls are TRBV19 and TRBJ2-1, with TRBD2 matching over 7 bases. The CDR3 covers 17 residues. Germline CDR1 and CDR2: LNHDA and SQIVND (reference sequence). J was trimmed by 6 bases and V by 3 bases; bases with no gene match: 14. DNA of the CDR3: TGTGCCAGTAGTATTCTCTCTGCGGGAGCTAGGGGCAATGAGCAGTTCTTC. This gives the protein CASSILSAGARGNEQFF.

CDR3 protein: CASSLLVRDEQFF. The CDR3 bases are TGTGCCAGCAGCCTGTTAGTGCGGGATGAGCAGTTCTTC. The rearrangement uses TRBV12-3 or TRBV12-4 and TRBJ2-1; D perhaps matches TRBD2 (5 bases). This CDR3 is 13 amino acids long. V was clipped by 6 bases and J by 8 bases, with 14 bases between them.

This chain joins TRBV27 and TRBJ2-2; D may be TRBD2 (5 bases). Trimming shortened V by 6 bases and J by 5 bases, and 13 bases separated the two germline ends. The CDR3 totals 14 residues. CDR1 and CDR2 from the germline V gene are MNHEY and SMNVEV (reference sequence). The CDR3 bases are TGTGCCAGCAGCCTCGGGGTGGGAACCGGGGAGCTGTTTTTT. Protein: CASSLGVGTGELFF.

As concerns this clone: The same CDR3 arises from other DNA sequences in this sample as well. J is TRBJ2-3 and V is TRBV5-6; possible D gene TRBD2, 6 bases. CDR1 is SGHDT and CDR2 is YYEEEE in the germline V gene. The CDR3 sequence is 14 residues long. V dropped 4 bases and J dropped 4 bases, with 13 bases sitting between them. This CDR3 is CASSPEPGADTQYF. The CDR3 DNA sequence: TGTGCCAGCAGCCCTGAGCCGGGGGCAGATACGCAGTATTTT.

In this sample, this clone turned up once. The J gene is TRBJ2-3, the V gene TRBV14, with TRBD1 matching over 9 bases. V was clipped by 3 bases and J by 5 bases; unmatched bases: 6. Per germline, CDR1 SGHDN and CDR2 FVKESK. This CDR3 has 15 amino acids. CDR3 DNA: TGTGCCAGCAGCCACGGGAGGACAGGGGTAGATACGCAGTATTTT. Translation: CASSHGRTGVDTQYF.

The chain combines TRBV24-1 with TRBJ2-1, with 7 nucleotides matching TRBD1. The CDR3 is made up of 14 amino acids. CDR1 is KGHDR, CDR2 SFDVKD, per germline. Germline trimming cut 5 bases from V and 2 bases from J; bases unmatched to any gene: 2. CDR3 coding DNA: TGTGCCACCAGTGGGGACAGAGCCTACAATGAGCAGTTCTTC. Translating it yields CATSGDRAYNEQFF.

This clone was picked up one time. The chain is built from TRBV28 and TRBJ1-5, with 9 bases fitting TRBD1. The CDR3 loop spans 13 amino acids. V gave up 5 bases and J gave up 10 bases; unmatched junction bases: 6. Germline V CDR1 and CDR2: MDHEN, SYDVKM. The CDR3 sequence: CASSHNTGGPQHF. In DNA form, the CDR3 reads TGTGCCAGCAGTCATAACACAGGGGGCCCCCAGCATTTT.

The rearrangement joins TRBV19 to TRBJ1-4; the match to TRBD1 covers 7 bases. The CDR3 covers 13 residues. CDR1 is LNHDA, CDR2 SQIVND, per germline (reference sequence). The trim removed 6 bases at V and 7 bases at J, leaving 5 bases unmatched. The CDR3 DNA sequence: TGTGCCAGTAGCGCCCAGGGGGTTGAAAAACTGTTTTTT. This translates into CASSAQGVEKLFF.

Here the CDR3 DNA reads TGTGCCAGCAGTCCTCAGGGTGGGGAAAAACTGTTTTTT. It is translated as CASSPQGGEKLFF. The rearrangement links TRBV6-6 to TRBJ1-4; the D gene is possibly TRBD1 (5 bases). The germline V and J ends were trimmed by 5 bases and 8 bases, with 12 bases remaining between them. Germline values: CDR1 MNHNY, CDR2 SVGAGI (reference sequence). CDR3 length: 13 residues.

V usage is TRBV11-3 and J usage is TRBJ2-1; a weak D match, TRBD1 (6 bases). This CDR3 has 13 residues. CDR1 is SGHNT and CDR2 is YENEEA in the germline V gene. Trimming shortened V by 2 bases and J by 12 bases, and 14 bases separated the two germline ends. For the CDR3, the DNA is TGTGCCAGCAGCTTACTGGACAGCTCCGGGCAGTTCTTC. Its protein is CASSLLDSSGQFF.

For this clone: The sample contains more than one DNA sequence encoding this CDR3. The CDR3 reads CATSRDRGVQETQYF. The CDR3, as DNA: TGTGCCACCAGCAGAGATCGCGGAGTCCAGGAGACCCAGTACTTC. The chain carries TRBV15 and TRBJ2-5; D gene unclear. Germline V gene sequence: CDR1 LNHNV, CDR2 YYDKDF (reference sequence). V was clipped by 0 bases and J by 5 bases, with 13 bases between them. The CDR3 sequence is 15 residues long.

The CDR3: CATSRDLPISGRARHEQFF. The CDR3 DNA sequence: TGTGCCACCAGCAGAGATCTCCCAATTAGCGGGAGGGCCCGACATGAGCAGTTCTTC. The chain recombines TRBV15 with TRBJ2-1; 11 bases match TRBD2. CDR3 size: 19 residues. Germline V gene data show CDR1 as LNHNV and CDR2 as YYDKDF (reference sequence). V was pared by 0 bases and J by 8 bases, with 15 bases of the junction left unmatched. Using reference TRBV15 and TRBJ2-1 for the parts outside the CDR3, the full variable domain is DAMVIQNPRYQVTQFGKPVTLSCSQTLNHNVMYWYQQKSSQAPKLLFHYYDKDFNNEADTPDNFQSRRPNTSFCFLDIRSPGLGDTAMYLCATSRDLPISGRARHEQFFGPGTRLTVL.